The 9 T cell receptor beta chains below come from one sample, sequenced in a study of metastatic and nonmetastatic thyroid tumors (TCRdb year 2020). No treatment had been received by any patient before thyroid surgery. The library was produced with PCR. Sequencing relied on an Illumina HiSeq 4000. The public reads were run again by TCRdb, first through fastp at Q25 and then through MiXCR, and only productive beta chains were kept. The sample table records approximately 37,000 clones; under 25% of these occur just once. The ten largest clones add up to 3% of the sample. The sequenced sample was tumor tissue. These receptors were taken from a male donor with papillary thyroid cancer or a benign thyroid nodule (not recorded which). Some clones in this sample may be carry-over from other donors' samples.

This clone was observed many times. The CDR3 DNA follows: TGCAGTGCTAGAAGGACCCAGAGGGTCGCAGAGACCCAGTACTTC. Translated: CSARRTQRVAETQYF. The chain carries TRBV20-1 and TRBJ2-5; weak D call: TRBD2 (5 bases). The length of the CDR3 is 15 residues. Germline V gene lookup returns CDR1 DFQATT and CDR2 SNEGSKA (reference sequence). V gave up 2 bases and J gave up 4 bases, with 17 bases separating them.

Concerning this clone itself: A much larger clone sits a single nucleotide away, making a read error possible. The chain recombines TRBV5-4 with TRBJ2-3, with 8 bases identical to TRBD1. This CDR3 comprises 15 residues. Germline V gene data show CDR1 as SGHNT and CDR2 as YYREEE (reference sequence). The CDR3 DNA reads TGTGCCATCAGCTTAGGACAGGGTAGAACAGATACGCAGTATTTT. Protein: CAISLGQGRTDTQYF. Filled out from reference TRBV5-4 and TRBJ2-3, the complete variable domain reads ETGVTQSPTHLIKTRGQQVTLRCSSQSGHNTVSWYQQALGQGPQFIFQYYREEENGRGNFPPRFSGLQFPNYSSELNVNALELDDSALYLCAISLGQGRTDTQYFGPGTRLTVL.

This clone has ten or more counts. The V gene is TRBV5-1, the J gene TRBJ2-1, with TRBD2 matching over 10 bases. The CDR3 loop spans 15 amino acids. V lost 4 bases, J lost 5 bases, and 6 bases stayed unmatched. The germline V gene encodes CDR1 SGHRS and CDR2 YFSETQ. CDR3 DNA sequence: TGCGCCAGCAGCCCATGGACTAGCGGCGACAATGAGCAGTTCTTC. Translating it yields CASSPWTSGDNEQFF.

Only a few counts were recorded for this clone. This CDR3 reads CASSLQGKGGEQFF. The DNA for the CDR3 is TGTGCCAGCAGTTTACAGGGAAAAGGAGGGGAGCAGTTCTTC. The chain employs TRBV12-3 or TRBV12-4 and TRBJ2-1, with D maybe TRBD2 (6 bases). V lost 2 bases and J lost 10, with 15 bases in between. This CDR3 contains 14 residues.

This clone was observed many times. The chain combines TRBV6-1 with TRBJ1-4, with 7 bases that match TRBD1. The CDR3 extends over 15 amino acids. The V and J ends lost 4 bases and 5 bases, in that order; junction bases with no gene match: 7. The germline gives CDR1 MNHNS, CDR2 SASEGT. CDR3 in DNA: TGTGCCAGCAGTGGTAGACAGGGAAAGAATGAAAAACTGTTTTTT. This codes for CASSGRQGKNEKLFF.

CDR3 protein: CASSLQGAYNEQFF. As DNA, the CDR3 is TGTGCCAGCAGCTTACAGGGAGCCTACAATGAGCAGTTCTTC. The chain combines TRBV11-2 with TRBJ2-1; D may match TRBD1 or TRBD2 (5 bases each). This CDR3 spans 14 amino acids. V was trimmed by 2 bases and J by 2 bases, leaving 7 bases between them. The V gene's germline CDR1 is SGHAT and CDR2 FQNNGV. The full variable domain, in which reference TRBV11-2 and TRBJ2-1 provide the parts outside the CDR3, is EAGVAQSPRYKIIEKRQSVAFWCNPISGHATLYWYQQILGQGPKLLIQFQNNGVVDDSQLPKDRFSAERLKGVDSTLKIQPAKLEDSAVYLCASSLQGAYNEQFFGPGTRLTVL.

Many counts were recorded for this clone. The chain has TRBV2 and TRBJ2-3; no clear D. Germline V gene lookup returns CDR1 SNHLY and CDR2 FYNNEI. This CDR3 spans 13 amino acids. Trimming pared 7 bases from V and 2 bases from J, leaving 10 bases between. CDR3 nucleotide sequence: TGTGCCAGCAAGACGGCTTTCACAGATACGCAGTATTTT. This sequence encodes CASKTAFTDTQYF.

This rearrangement joins TRBV20-1 to TRBJ2-1, with 7 bases lining up with TRBD2. With V trimmed by 6 bases and J by 6 bases, 14 bases remained unmatched. The CDR3 covers 15 residues. Germline lookup yields CDR1 DFQATT and CDR2 SNEGSKA (reference sequence). CDR3 sequence (DNA): TGCAGTGCCAAAGAGTTGAGGGAGGGCGTCAATGAGCAGTTCTTC. It specifies CSAKELREGVNEQFF.

To note about this clone: The junction departs from the called germline gene at one end, perhaps through a read error. The V call is TRBV7-8, the J call TRBJ2-1; D is unresolved. This CDR3 contains 12 residues. Germline CDR1 SGHVS, CDR2 FQNEAQ. The CDR3 here is CASSLLGDEQFF. CDR3 bases: TGTGCCAGCAGCTTACTGGGCGATGAGCAGTTCTTT. Based on the CDR3 plus reference TRBV7-8 and TRBJ2-1, the full variable domain is GAGVSQSPRYKVAKRGQDVALRCDPISGHVSLFWYQQALGQGPEFLTYFQNEAQLDKSGLPSDRFFAERPEGSVSTLKIQRTQQEDSAVYLCASSLLGDEQFFGPGTRLTVL.